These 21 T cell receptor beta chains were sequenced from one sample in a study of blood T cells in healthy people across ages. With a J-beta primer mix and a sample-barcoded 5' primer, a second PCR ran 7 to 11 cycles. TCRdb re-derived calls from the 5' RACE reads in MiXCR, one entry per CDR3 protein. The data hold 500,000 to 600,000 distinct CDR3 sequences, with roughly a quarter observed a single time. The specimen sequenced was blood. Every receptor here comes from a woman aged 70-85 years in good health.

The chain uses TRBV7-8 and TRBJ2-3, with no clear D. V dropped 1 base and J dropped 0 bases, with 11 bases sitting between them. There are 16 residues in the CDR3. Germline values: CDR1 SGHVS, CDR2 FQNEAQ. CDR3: CASSLGWRTSTDTQYF. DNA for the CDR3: TGTGCCAGCAGCTTAGGATGGCGTACTAGCACAGATACGCAGTATTTT.

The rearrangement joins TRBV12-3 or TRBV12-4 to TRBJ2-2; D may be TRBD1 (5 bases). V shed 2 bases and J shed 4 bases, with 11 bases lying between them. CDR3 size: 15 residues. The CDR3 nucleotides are TGTGCCAGCAGTTTAAAGCAGGGTACCACCGGGGAGCTGTTTTTT. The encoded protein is CASSLKQGTTGELFF.

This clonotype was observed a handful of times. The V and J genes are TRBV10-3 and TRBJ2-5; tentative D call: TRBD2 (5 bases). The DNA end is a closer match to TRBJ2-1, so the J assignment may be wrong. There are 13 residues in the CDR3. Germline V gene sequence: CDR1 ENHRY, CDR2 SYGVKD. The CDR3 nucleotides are TGTGCCATCAGTGTTCGGGATGACAATGAGCAGTTCTTC. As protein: CAISVRDDNEQFF.

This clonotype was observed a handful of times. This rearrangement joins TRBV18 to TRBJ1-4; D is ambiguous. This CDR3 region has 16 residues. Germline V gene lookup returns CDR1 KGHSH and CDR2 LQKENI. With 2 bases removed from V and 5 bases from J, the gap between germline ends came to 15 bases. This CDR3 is CASSPSIPGWNEKLFF. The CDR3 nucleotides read TGTGCCAGCTCACCATCCATCCCGGGATGGAATGAAAAACTGTTTTTT.

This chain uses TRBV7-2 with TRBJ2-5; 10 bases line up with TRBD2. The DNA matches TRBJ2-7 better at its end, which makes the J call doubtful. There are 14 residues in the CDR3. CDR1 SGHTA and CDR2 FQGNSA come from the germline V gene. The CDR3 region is CASSFPTSGPEQYF. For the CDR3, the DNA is TGTGCCAGCAGCTTTCCGACTAGCGGGCCCGAGCAGTACTTC.

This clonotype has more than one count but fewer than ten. This chain's CDR3 is CASSRPPGRDLNFPDTQYF. In DNA, the CDR3 is TGTGCCAGCAGCCGTCCGCCCGGAAGGGACCTCAACTTCCCAGATACGCAGTATTTT. The rearrangement links TRBV7-2 to TRBJ2-3; D may match TRBD1 or TRBD2 (5 bases each). V shed 5 bases and J shed 4 bases, with 28 bases lying between them. The germline V gene has CDR1 SGHTA and CDR2 FQGNSA. CDR3 length equals 19 residues. Looking up the rest from reference TRBV7-2 and TRBJ2-3 gives the full variable domain: GAGVSQSPSNKVTEKGKDVELRCDPISGHTALYWYRQSLGQGLEFLIYFQGNSAPDKSGLPSDRFSAERTGGSVSTLTIQRTQQEDSAVYLCASSRPPGRDLNFPDTQYFGPGTRLTVL.

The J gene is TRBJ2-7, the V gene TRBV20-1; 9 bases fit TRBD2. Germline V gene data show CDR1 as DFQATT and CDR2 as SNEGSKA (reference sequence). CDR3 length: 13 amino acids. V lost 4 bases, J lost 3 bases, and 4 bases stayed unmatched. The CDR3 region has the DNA TGCAGTGCTAATAGCGGGGGCCTCTACGAGCAGTACTTC. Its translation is CSANSGGLYEQYF.

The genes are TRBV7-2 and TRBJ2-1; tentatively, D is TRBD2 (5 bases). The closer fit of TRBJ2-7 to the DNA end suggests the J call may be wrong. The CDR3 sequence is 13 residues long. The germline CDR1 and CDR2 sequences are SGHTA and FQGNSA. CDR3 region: CASSLYGNNEQYF. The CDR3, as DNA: TGTGCCAGCAGCTTATACGGGAACAATGAGCAGTACTTC.

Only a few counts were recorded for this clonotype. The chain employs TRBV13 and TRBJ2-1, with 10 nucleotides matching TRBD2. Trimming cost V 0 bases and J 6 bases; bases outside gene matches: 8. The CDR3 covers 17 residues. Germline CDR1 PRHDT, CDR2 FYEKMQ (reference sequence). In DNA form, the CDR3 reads TGTGCCAGCAGCTTAGGCAGTCGAGCGGGGGGGCTCAATGAGCAGTTCTTC. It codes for CASSLGSRAGGLNEQFF.

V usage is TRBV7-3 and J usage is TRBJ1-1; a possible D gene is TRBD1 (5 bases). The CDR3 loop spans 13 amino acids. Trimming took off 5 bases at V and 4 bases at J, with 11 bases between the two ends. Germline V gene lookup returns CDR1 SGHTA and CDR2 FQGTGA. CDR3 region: CASSTGAGTEAFF. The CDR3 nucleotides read TGTGCCAGCAGCACTGGGGCAGGCACTGAAGCTTTCTTT.

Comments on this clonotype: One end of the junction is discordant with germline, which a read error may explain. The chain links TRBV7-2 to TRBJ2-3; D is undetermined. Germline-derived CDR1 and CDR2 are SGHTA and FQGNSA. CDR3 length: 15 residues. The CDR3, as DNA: TGTGCCAGCAGCTTAGAAGGCGCTAGACCAGATCCGCAGTATTTT. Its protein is CASSLEGARPDPQYF.

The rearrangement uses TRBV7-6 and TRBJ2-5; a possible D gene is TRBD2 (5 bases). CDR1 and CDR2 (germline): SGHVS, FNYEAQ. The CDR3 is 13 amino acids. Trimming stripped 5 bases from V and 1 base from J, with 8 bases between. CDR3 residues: CASSIGLQETQYF. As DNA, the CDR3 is TGTGCCAGCAGCATCGGACTCCAAGAGACCCAGTACTTC.

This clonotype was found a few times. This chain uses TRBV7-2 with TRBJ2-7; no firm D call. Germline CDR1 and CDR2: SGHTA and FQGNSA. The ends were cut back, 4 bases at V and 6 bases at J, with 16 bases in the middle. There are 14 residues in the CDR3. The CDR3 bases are TGTGCCAGCAGCTCCCGGACCGGACGGCTCGAGCAGTACTTC. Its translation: CASSSRTGRLEQYF. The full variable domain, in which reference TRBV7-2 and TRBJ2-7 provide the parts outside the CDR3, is GAGVSQSPSNKVTEKGKDVELRCDPISGHTALYWYRQSLGQGLEFLIYFQGNSAPDKSGLPSDRFSAERTGGSVSTLTIQRTQQEDSAVYLCASSSRTGRLEQYFGPGTRLTVT.

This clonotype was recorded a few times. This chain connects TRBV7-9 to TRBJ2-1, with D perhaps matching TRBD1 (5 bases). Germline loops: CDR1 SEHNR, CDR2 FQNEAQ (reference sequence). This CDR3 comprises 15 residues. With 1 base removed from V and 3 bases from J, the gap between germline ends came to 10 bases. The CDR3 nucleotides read TGTGCCAGCAGCTTAGGCAGGGCGAACTACAATGAGCAGTTCTTC. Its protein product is CASSLGRANYNEQFF.

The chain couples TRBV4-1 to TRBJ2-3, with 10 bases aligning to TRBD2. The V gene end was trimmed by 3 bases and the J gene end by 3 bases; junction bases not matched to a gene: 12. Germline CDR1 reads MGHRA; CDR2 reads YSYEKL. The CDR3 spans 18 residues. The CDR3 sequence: CASSHPRWTSGSTDTQYF. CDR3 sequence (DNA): TGCGCCAGCAGCCACCCGCGATGGACTAGCGGAAGTACAGATACGCAGTATTTT.

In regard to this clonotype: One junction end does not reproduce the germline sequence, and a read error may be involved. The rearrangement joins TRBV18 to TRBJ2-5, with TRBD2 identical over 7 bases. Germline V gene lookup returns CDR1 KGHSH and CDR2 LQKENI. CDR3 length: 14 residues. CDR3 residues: CASPPSGTKETQYF. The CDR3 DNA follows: TGTGCCAGCCCACCCTCCGGGACTAAAGAGACCCAGTACTTC.

CDR3 nucleotides: TGTGCCAGCAGCTTTACTAGCGGGGGTTCAGATACGCAGTATTTT. Its translation: CASSFTSGGSDTQYF. V and J are TRBV7-9 and TRBJ2-3; 11 nucleotides agree with TRBD2. The V gene end was trimmed by 3 bases and the J gene end by 4 bases; junction bases not matched to a gene: 3. The germline gives CDR1 SEHNR, CDR2 FQNEAQ (reference sequence). The CDR3 is 15 residues long.

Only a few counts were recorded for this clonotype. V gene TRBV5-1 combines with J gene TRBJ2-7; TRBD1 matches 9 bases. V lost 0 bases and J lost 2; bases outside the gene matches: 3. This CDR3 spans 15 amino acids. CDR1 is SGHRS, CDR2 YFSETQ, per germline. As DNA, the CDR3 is TGCGCCAGCAGCTTGGGGGGACAGGGAACCTACGAGCAGTACTTC. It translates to CASSLGGQGTYEQYF.

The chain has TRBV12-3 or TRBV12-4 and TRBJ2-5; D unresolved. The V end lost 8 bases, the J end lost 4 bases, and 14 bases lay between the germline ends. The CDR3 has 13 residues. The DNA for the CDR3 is TGTGCCAGCCGACCCCACCCGTTAGAGACCCAGTACTTC. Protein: CASRPHPLETQYF.

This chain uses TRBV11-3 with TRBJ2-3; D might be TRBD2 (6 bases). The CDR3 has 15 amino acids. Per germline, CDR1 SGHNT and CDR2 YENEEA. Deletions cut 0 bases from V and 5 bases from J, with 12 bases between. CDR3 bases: TGTGCCAGCAGCTTAGACGGGAGCGTTATAGATACGCAGTATTTT. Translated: CASSLDGSVIDTQYF.

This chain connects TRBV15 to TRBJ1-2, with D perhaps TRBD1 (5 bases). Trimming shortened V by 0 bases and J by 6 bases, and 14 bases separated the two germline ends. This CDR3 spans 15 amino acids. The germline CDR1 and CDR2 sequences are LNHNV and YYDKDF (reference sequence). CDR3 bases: TGTGCCACCAGCAGAGATTTGACAGCAACGAATGGCTACACCTTC. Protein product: CATSRDLTATNGYTF.